This TCR beta chain was retrieved from a study of blood T cell repertoires in COVID-19. Background on the study: PBMCs, B-cell-depleted T cells, or T cells provided the cDNA or gDNA that made up the material.

The length of the CDR3 is 17 residues. Germline trimming cut 3 bases from V and 2 bases from J; bases unmatched to any gene: 10. Germline CDR1 reads SGHVS; CDR2 reads FQNEAQ. As handled by the study authors: Estimates of nucleated cell counts were drawn from the amplification of reference gene primers. Data came from immunoSEQ multiplex PCR; TCRdb stores just in-frame clones and leaves some out. V and J calls and clone size come straight from that table; D and trimming were deduced from the DNA. The data contain under 100,000 clones, approximately 86% of them singletons. It was during active infection that Seattle patients were enrolled and then longitudinally followed.

The rearrangement uses TRBV7-8 and TRBJ2-3; 8 bases are a match to TRBD2. This receptor was identified in a woman of 80 years or more with COVID-19, enrolled during active disease. Sequencing was done on a sample of peripheral blood. In DNA, the CDR3 is TGTGCCAGCAGCTTCAGCGGGGGAACGGGGCTCACAGATACGCAGTATTTT. This gives the protein CASSFSGGTGLTDTQYF.